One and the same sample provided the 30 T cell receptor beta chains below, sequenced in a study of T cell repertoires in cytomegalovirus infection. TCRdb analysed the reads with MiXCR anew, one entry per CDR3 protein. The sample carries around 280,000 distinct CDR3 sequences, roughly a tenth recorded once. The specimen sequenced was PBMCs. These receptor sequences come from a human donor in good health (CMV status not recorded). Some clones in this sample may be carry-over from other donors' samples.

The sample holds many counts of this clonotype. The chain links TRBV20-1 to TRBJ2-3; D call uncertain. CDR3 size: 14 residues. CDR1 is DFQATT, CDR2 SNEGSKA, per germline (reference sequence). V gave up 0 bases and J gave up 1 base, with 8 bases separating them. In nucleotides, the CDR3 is TGCAGTGCTAGAGATTATCTGGGCACAGATACGCAGTATTTT. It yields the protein CSARDYLGTDTQYF.

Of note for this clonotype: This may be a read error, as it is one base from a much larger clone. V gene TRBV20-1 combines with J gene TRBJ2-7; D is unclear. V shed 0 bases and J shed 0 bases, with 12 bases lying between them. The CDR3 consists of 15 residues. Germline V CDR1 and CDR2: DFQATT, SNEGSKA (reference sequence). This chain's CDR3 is CSARDRYTASYEQYF. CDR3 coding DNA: TGCAGTGCTAGAGATAGGTACACAGCCTCCTACGAGCAGTACTTC.

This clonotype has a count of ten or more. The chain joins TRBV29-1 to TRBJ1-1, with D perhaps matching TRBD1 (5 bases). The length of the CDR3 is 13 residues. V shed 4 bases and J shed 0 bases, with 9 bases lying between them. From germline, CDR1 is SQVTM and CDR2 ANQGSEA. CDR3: CSVGSGMNTEAFF. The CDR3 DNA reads TGCAGCGTTGGGTCAGGGATGAACACTGAAGCTTTCTTT.

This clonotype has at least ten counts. CDR3 protein: CAISESGTGYYGYTF. Here the CDR3 DNA reads TGTGCCATCAGTGAGTCCGGGACAGGGTACTATGGCTACACCTTC. The chain employs TRBV10-3 and TRBJ1-2; TRBD1 matches at 9 bases. Germline assignment: CDR1 ENHRY and CDR2 SYGVKD. The CDR3 extends over 15 amino acids. Germline trimming cut 0 bases from V and 3 bases from J; bases unmatched to any gene: 2.

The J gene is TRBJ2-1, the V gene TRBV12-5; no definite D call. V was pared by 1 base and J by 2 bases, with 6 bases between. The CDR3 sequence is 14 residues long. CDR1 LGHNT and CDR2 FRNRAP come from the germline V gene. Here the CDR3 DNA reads TGTGCTAGTGGTTTGGGTGGACCCTACAATGAGCAGTTCTTC. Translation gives CASGLGGPYNEQFF.

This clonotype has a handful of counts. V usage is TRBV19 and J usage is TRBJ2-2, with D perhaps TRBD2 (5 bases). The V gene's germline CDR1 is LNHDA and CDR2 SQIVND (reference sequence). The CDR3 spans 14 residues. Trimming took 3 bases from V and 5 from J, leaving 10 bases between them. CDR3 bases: TGTGCCAGTAGTATCGGAGGCCTTACCGGGGAGCTGTTTTTT. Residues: CASSIGGLTGELFF.

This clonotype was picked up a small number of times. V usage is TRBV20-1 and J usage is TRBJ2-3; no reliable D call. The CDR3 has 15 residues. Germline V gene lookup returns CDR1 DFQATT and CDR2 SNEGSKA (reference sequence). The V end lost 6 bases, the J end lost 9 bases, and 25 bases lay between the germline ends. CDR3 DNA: TGCAGTGCCCTCTCGACGGGCGGAGCCCCGGACACGCAGTATTTT. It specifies CSALSTGGAPDTQYF.

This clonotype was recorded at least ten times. Written as DNA, the CDR3 is TGCGCCAGCAGCTATGGGCGTACCGGGGAGCTGTTTTTT. It yields the protein CASSYGRTGELFF. This chain connects TRBV5-1 to TRBJ2-2; unclear D gene. Trimming left V 3 bases short and J 5 bases short, with 8 bases between. Per germline, CDR1 SGHRS and CDR2 YFSETQ. CDR3 size: 13 residues.

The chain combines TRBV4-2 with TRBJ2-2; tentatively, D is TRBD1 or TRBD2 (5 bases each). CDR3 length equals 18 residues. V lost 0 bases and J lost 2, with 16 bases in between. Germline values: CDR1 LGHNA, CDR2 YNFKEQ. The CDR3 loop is CASSQEYRGTANTGELFF. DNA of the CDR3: TGTGCCAGCAGCCAAGAATACCGAGGGACCGCAAACACCGGGGAGCTGTTTTTT.

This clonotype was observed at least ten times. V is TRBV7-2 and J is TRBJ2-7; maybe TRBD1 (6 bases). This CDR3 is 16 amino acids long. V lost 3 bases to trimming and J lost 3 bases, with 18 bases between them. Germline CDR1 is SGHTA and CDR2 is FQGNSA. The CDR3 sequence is CASSFSRGSSYYEQYV. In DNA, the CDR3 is TGTGCCAGCAGCTTTAGCAGGGGTTCGTCCTACTACGAGCAGTACGTC.

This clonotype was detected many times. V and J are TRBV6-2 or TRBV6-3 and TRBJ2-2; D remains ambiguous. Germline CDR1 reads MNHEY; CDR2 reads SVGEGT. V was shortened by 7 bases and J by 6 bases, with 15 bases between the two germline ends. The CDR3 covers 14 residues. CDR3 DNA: TGTGCCAGCACCCCAAAACTCTTCCCCGGGGAGCTGTTTTTT. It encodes CASTPKLFPGELFF.

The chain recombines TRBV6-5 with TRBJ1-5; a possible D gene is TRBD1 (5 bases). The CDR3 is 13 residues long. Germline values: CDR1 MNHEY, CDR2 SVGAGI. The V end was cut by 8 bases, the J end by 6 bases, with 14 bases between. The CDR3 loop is CASSSSGTQPQHF. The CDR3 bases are TGTGCCAGCTCCTCCTCAGGGACTCAGCCCCAGCATTTT.

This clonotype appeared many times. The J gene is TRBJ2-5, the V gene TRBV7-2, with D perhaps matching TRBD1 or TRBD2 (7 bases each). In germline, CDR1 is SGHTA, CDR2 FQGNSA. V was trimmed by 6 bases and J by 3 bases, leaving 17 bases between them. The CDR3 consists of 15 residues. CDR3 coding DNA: TGTGCCAGCAGGTCCCCAGGGGGGGGGAAAGAGACCCAGTACTTC. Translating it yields CASRSPGGGKETQYF.

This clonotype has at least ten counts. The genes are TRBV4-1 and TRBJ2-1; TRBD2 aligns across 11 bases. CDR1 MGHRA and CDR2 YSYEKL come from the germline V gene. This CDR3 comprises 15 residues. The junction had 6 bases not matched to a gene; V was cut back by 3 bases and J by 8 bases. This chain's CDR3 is CASSHLAGGSDEQFF. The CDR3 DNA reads TGCGCCAGCAGCCACTTAGCGGGGGGGTCGGATGAGCAGTTCTTC.

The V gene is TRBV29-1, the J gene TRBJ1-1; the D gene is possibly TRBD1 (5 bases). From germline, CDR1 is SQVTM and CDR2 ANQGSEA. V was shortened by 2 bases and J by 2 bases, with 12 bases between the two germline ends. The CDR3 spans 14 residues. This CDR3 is CSVERGPGNTEAFF. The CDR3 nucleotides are TGCAGCGTTGAAAGGGGCCCTGGAAACACTGAAGCTTTCTTT.

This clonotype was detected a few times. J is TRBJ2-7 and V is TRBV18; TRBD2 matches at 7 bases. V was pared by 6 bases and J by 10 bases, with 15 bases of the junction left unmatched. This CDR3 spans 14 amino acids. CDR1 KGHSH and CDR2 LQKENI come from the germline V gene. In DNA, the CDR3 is TGTGCCAGCTCCTCCTTGGCAGGGACTACGGATCAGTACTTC. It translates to CASSSLAGTTDQYF.

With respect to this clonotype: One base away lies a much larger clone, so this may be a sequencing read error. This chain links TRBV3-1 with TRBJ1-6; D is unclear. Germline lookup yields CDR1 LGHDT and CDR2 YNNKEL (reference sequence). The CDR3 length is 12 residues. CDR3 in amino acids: CASGQEGSPLHF. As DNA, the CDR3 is TGTGCCAGCGGCCAAGAGGGTTCACCCCTCCACTTT.

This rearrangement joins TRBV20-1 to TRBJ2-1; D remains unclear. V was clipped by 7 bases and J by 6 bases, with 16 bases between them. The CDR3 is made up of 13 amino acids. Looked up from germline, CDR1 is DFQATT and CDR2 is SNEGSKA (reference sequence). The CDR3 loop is CSVARIRVNEQFF. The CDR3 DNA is TGCAGTGTCGCTAGAATTCGAGTCAATGAGCAGTTCTTC.

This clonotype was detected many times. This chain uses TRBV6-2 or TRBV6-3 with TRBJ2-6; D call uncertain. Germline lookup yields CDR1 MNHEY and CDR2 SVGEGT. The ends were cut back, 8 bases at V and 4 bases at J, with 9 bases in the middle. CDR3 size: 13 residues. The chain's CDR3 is CASSGPGANVLTF. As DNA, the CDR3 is TGTGCCAGCTCTGGGCCAGGGGCCAACGTCCTGACTTTC.

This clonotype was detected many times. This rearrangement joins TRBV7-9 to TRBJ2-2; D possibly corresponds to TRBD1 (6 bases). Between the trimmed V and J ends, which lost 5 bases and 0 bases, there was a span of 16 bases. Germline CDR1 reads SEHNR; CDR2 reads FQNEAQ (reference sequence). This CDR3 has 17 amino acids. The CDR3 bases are TGTGCCAGCAGCGCCGCCTGGGACACCGCGAACACCGGGGAGCTGTTTTTT. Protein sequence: CASSAAWDTANTGELFF. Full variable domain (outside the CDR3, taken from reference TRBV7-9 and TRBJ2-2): DTGVSQNPRHKITKRGQNVTFRCDPISEHNRLYWYRQTLGQGPEFLTYFQNEAQLEKSRLLSDRFSAERPKGSFSTLEIQRTEQGDSAMYLCASSAAWDTANTGELFFGEGSRLTVL.

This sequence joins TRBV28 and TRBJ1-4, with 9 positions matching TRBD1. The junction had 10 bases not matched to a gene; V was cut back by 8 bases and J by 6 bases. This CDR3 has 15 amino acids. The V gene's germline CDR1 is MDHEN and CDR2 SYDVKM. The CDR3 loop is CASRGEGQGHEKLFF. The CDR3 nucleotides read TGTGCCAGCCGGGGCGAGGGACAGGGTCATGAAAAACTGTTTTTT.

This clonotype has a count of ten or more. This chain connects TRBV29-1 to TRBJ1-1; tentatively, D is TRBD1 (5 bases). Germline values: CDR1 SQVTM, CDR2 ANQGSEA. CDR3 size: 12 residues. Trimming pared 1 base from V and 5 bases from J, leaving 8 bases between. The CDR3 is CSVEGRGTEAFF. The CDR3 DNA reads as TGCAGCGTTGAAGGGAGGGGAACTGAAGCTTTCTTT.

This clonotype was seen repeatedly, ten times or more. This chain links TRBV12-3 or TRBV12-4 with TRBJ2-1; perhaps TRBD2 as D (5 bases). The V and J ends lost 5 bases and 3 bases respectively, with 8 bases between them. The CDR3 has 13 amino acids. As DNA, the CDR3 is TGTGCCAGCAGTCATACTAGCTACAATGAGCAGTTCTTC. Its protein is CASSHTSYNEQFF.

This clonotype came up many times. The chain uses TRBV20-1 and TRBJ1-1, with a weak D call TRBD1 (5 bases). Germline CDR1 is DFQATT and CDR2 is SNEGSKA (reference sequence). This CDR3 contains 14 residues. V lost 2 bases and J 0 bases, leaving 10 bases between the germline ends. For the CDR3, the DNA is TGCAGTGCTAGAACCCCACAGGTGAACACTGAAGCTTTCTTT. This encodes CSARTPQVNTEAFF.

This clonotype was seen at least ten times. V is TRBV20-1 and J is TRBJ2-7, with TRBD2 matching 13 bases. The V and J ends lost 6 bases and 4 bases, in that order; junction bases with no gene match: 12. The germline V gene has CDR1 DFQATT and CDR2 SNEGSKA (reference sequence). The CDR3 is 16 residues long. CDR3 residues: CSARKLAGGNLYEQYV. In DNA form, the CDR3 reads TGCAGTGCCCGAAAACTAGCGGGGGGGAACTTATACGAGCAGTACGTC.

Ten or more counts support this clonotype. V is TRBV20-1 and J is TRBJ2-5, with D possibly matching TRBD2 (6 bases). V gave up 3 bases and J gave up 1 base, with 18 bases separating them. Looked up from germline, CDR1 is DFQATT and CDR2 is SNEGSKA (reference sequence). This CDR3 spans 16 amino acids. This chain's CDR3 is CSASPLKAGPQETQYF. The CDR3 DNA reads TGCAGTGCTAGTCCCCTCAAAGCGGGCCCCCAAGAGACCCAGTACTTC.

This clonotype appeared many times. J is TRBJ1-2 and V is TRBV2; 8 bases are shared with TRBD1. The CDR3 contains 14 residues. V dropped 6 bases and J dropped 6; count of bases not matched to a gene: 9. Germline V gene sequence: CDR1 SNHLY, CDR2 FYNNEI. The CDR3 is CASRRTGPIDGYTF. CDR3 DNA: TGTGCCAGCAGGAGGACAGGGCCCATCGATGGCTACACCTTC.

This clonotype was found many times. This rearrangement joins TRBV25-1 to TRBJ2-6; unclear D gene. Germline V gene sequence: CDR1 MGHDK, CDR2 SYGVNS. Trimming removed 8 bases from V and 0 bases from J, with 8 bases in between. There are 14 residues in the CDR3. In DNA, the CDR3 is TGTGCCAGCGCCCAAGACTCTGGGGCCAACGTCCTGACTTTC. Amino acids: CASAQDSGANVLTF.

The CDR3 coding sequence is TGTGCCAGCAGCCGGCGGGACAGGGCAGATTACCAGCATTTT. Translated, it gives CASSRRDRADYQHF. The chain is built from TRBV5-6 and TRBJ1-5, with 9 bases identical to TRBD1. CDR3 length equals 14 residues. The V gene end was trimmed by 4 bases and the J gene end by 12 bases; junction bases not matched to a gene: 11. In germline, CDR1 is SGHDT, CDR2 YYEEEE.

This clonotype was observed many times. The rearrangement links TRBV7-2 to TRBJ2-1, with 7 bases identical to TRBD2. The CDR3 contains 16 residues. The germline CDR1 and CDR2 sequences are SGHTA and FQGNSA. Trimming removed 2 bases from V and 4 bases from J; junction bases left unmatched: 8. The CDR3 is CASSLYGTSDYNEQFF. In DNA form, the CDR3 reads TGTGCCAGCAGCTTATATGGTACTAGCGATTACAATGAGCAGTTCTTC.